These T cell receptor beta chains were read from a single sample in a study of CD8+ T cells in alopecia areata. TCRdb keeps only in-frame clones here, not all; method: immunoSEQ multiplex PCR. The data show some 95,000 clones, about 40% seen once. Sequences were derived from CD8+ T cells sorted from blood, sampled at week 24, from a patient treated with tofacitinib. These receptor sequences come from a human donor with alopecia areata. CDR3s leave out the opening cysteine and the closing phenylalanine or tryptophan. Clone size appears in some rows only: once, few, many, or a class for an expanded clone.

CDR3aa | j_gene | abundance | len | v_gene
ASSPTTRQETQY | TRBJ2-5 | - | 12 | TRBV2
ASSLGDREGNQPQH | TRBJ1-5 | few | 14 | TRBV5-5
ASSLAGGSTDTQY | TRBJ2-3 | - | 13 | TRBV5-1
AWTGVTGELF | TRBJ2-2 | few | 10 | TRBV30
ASRGYEQY | TRBJ2-7 | - | 8 | TRBV7-9
ASSLVPTSTDTQY | TRBJ2-3 | - | 13 | TRBV7-2
ASSVGPQETQY | TRBJ2-5 | - | 11 | TRBV2
ASSLTNTGELF | TRBJ2-2 | - | 11 | TRBV27
ASSRTSGREEQF | TRBJ2-1 | - | 12 | TRBV6-1
ASSLETSTDTQY | TRBJ2-3 | few | 12 | TRBV7-9
ASSLGPGTLDGYT | TRBJ1-2 | - | 13 | TRBV7-9
ASSFSAGDEQY | TRBJ2-7 | few | 11 | TRBV7-9
ASRNLGTSGTGDTQY | TRBJ2-3 | - | 15 | TRBV27
ASSSQGWEEQF | TRBJ2-1 | - | 11 | TRBV7-9
ASSLASMQPQH | TRBJ1-5 | few | 11 | TRBV7-6
ASSQDFAGVHQPQH | TRBJ1-5 | - | 14 | TRBV4-3
AWSVGDGAYEQY | TRBJ2-7 | - | 12 | TRBV30
ASSYSGTGSYEQY | TRBJ2-7 | - | 13 | TRBV6-5
ASSLQREGTDTQY | TRBJ2-3 | few | 13 | TRBV5-6
ASSPMGRNTEAF | TRBJ1-1 | few | 12 | TRBV7-3
ASSSTGEYLKTQY | TRBJ2-5 | - | 13 | TRBV27
ASSSTRTYEQY | TRBJ2-7 | - | 11 | TRBV27
ASSPAVGGTDTQY | TRBJ2-3 | - | 13 | TRBV27
ASSQRQGEIRTEAF | TRBJ1-1 | few | 14 | TRBV23-1
AWSVGDRGDTEAF | TRBJ1-1 | - | 13 | TRBV30
ASSPRTSDPYEQY | TRBJ2-7 | once | 13 | TRBV5-1
ASSLTDTYGYT | TRBJ1-2 | - | 11 | TRBV7-9
ASSYGAGGFEQY | TRBJ2-7 | - | 12 | TRBV6-6
ASSLRGGRADPYNEQF | TRBJ2-1 | - | 16 | TRBV7-3
ASSFGSGETQY | TRBJ2-5 | - | 11 | TRBV13
SVLEAGGQF | TRBJ2-1 | - | 9 | TRBV29-1
ASSLRPDTQY | TRBJ2-3 | - | 10 | TRBV27
ASSLPGGVLNEQF | TRBJ2-1 | - | 13 | TRBV5-1
ASSGATGAFANIQY | TRBJ2-4 | few | 14 | TRBV7-9
ASSSDYGYT | TRBJ1-2 | once | 9 | TRBV7-9
ASSSETGVDTGELF | TRBJ2-2 | - | 14 | TRBV13
ASSVADPYEQY | TRBJ2-7 | - | 11 | TRBV9
ASSPRTEYEQY | TRBJ2-7 | once | 11 | TRBV7-9
ASRTTGGDGYT | TRBJ1-2 | few | 11 | TRBV19
ASSLRGFQYEQF | TRBJ2-1 | few | 12 | TRBV4-3
ASSPGQGSYEQY | TRBJ2-7 | - | 12 | TRBV5-4
ASRSYEQY | TRBJ2-7 | - | 8 | TRBV2
SVEGVSYEQY | TRBJ2-7 | few | 10 | TRBV29-1
ASSLVRQALNTEAF | TRBJ1-1 | few | 14 | TRBV11-2
ASSYSRGLNTEAF | TRBJ1-1 | - | 13 | TRBV6-5
ASSSNRGETQY | TRBJ2-5 | - | 11 | TRBV7-8
ASSFAGPNEQF | TRBJ2-1 | - | 11 | TRBV5-6
ASSQETGSDEQY | TRBJ2-7 | few | 12 | TRBV14
SVLLKNTGELF | TRBJ2-2 | - | 11 | TRBV29-1